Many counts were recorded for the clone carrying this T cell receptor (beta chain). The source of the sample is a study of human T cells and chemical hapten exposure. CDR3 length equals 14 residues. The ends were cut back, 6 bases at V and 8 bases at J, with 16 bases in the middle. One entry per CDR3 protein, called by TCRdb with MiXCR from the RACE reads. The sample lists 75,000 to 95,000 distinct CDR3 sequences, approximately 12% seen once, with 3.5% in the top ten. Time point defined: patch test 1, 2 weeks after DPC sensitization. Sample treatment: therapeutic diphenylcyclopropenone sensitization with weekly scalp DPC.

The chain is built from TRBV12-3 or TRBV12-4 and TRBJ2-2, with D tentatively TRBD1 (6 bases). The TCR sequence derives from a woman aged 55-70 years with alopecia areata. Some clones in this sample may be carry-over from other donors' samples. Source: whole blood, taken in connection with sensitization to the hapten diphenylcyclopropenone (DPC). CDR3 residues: CASRPQTGQGELFF. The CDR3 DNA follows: TGTGCCAGCAGACCCCAAACTGGACAGGGGGAGCTGTTTTTT.